This T cell receptor (beta chain) stems from a study of cytomegalovirus exposure and HLA in healthy donors. Germline V gene lookup returns CDR1 MNHNS and CDR2 SASEGT. The CDR3 totals 15 residues. With 2 bases clipped from V and 6 bases from J, the junction kept 6 bases outside the gene matches. PCR used 60 Vbeta primers and 13 Jbeta primers. Clones were read by immunoSEQ multiplex PCR, and TCRdb kept only the in-frame ones, dropping some. This sample has 100,000 or so clones, with around 82% found just once. The study sampled nominally healthy donors, though unrecorded immune exposures were likely. The rearrangement uses TRBV6-1 and TRBJ1-1; 10 bases line up with TRBD1. This TCR came from a young man in good health and CMV-seronegative. The source material was PBMCs. The CDR3 nucleotides are TGTGCCAGCAGTGAATGGGACAGGGGATCCCCTGAAGCTTTCTTT. Translated: CASSEWDRGSPEAFF.